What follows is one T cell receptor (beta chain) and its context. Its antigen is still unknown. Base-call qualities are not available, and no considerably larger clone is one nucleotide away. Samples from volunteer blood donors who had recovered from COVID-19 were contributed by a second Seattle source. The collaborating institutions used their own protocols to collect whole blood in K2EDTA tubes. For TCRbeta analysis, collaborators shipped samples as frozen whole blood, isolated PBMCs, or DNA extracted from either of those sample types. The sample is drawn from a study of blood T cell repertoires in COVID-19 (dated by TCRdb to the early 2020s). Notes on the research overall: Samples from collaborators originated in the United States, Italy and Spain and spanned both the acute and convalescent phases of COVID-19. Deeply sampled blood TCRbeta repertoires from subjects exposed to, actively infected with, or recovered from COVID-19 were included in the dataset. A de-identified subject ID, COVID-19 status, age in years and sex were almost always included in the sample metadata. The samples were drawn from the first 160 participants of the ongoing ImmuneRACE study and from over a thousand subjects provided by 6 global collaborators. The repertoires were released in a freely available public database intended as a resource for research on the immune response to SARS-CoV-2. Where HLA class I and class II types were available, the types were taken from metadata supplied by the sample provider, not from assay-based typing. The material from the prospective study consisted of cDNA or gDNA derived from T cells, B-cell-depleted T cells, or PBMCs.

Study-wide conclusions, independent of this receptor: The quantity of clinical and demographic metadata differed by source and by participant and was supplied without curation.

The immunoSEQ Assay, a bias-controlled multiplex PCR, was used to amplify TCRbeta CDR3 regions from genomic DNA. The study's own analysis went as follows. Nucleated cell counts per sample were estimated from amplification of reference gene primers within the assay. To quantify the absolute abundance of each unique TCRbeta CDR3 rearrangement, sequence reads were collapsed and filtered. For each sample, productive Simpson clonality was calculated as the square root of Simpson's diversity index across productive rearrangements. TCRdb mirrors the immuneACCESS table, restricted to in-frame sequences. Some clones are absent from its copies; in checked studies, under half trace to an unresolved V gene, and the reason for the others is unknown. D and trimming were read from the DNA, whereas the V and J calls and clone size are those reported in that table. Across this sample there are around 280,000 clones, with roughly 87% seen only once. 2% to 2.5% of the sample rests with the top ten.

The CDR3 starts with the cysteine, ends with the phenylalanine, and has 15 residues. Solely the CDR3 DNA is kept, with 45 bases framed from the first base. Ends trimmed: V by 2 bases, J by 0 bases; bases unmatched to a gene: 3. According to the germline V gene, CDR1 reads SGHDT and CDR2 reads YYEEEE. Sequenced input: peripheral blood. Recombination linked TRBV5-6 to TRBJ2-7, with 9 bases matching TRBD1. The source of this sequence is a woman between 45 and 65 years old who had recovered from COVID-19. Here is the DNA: TGTGCCAGCAGCTTTCCGGGACAGGGCTCCTACGAGCAGTACTTC. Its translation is CASSFPGQGSYEQYF.